This TCR beta chain was captured by sequencing in a study of T-cell memory formation after mild COVID-19. Study findings and constraints: Contracting clones from day 15 to 85 showed balanced CD4/CD8; later expanders favored CD4+.

Germline CDR1 WSHSY, CDR2 SAAADI. The CDR3 runs 15 residues. Trimming pared 3 bases from V and 5 bases from J, leaving 16 bases between. Constant-segment-primed 5'RACE gave TCR alpha and TCR beta cDNA libraries with sample barcodes and UMIs. One entry per CDR3 protein, called by TCRdb with MiXCR from the 5' RACE reads. This table has under 300,000 distinct CDR3 sequences, roughly 15% appearing once. This clonotype has more than one count but fewer than ten. Antigen: not known. The clonotype comes from a young man who had mild COVID-19 (a few samples of this study predate the infection). Cell type and time point are not known. Sequenced input: PBMCs or a T cell subset sorted from them (not recorded which). V usage is TRBV10-2 and J usage is TRBJ1-2; the D gene is possibly TRBD1 (5 bases). The CDR3 DNA sequence: TGCGCCAGCAGTGATTCTGCCCAGGGTCAATATGGCTACACCTTC. Residues: CASSDSAQGQYGYTF.